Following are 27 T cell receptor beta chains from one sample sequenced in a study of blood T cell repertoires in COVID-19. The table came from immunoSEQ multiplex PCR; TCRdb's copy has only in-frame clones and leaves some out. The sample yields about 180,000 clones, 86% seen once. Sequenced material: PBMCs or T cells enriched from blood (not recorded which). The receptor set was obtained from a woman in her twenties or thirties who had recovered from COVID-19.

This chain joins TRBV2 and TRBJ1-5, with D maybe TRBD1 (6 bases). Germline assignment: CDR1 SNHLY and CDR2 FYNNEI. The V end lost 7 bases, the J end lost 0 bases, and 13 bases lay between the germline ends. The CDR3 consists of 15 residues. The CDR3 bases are TGTGCCAGCAAGTGGGACATGCGTAGCAATCAGCCCCAGCATTTT. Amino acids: CASKWDMRSNQPQHF. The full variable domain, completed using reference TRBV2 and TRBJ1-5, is EPEVTQTPSHQVTQMGQEVILRCVPISNHLYFYWYRQILGQKVEFLVSFYNNEISEKSEIFDDQFSVERPDGSNFTLKIRSTKLEDSAMYFCASKWDMRSNQPQHFGDGTRLSIL.

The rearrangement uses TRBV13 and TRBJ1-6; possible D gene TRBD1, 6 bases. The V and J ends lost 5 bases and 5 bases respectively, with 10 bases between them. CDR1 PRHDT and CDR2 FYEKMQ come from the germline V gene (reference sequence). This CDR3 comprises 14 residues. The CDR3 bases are TGTGCCAGCAGCAAACAGGGCAATAATTCACCCCTCCACTTT. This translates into CASSKQGNNSPLHF. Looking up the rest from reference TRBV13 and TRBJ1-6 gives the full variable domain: AAGVIQSPRHLIKEKRETATLKCYPIPRHDTVYWYQQGPGQDPQFLISFYEKMQSDKGSIPDRFSAQQFSDYHSELNMSSLELGDSALYFCASSKQGNNSPLHFGNGTRLTVT.

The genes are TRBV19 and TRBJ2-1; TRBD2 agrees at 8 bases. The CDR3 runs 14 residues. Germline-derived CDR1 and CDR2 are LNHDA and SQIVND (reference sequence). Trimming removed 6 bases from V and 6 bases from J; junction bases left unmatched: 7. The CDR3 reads CASSGGRSGNEQFF. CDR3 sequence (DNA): TGTGCCAGTAGCGGCGGGAGGAGCGGCAATGAGCAGTTCTTC.

CDR3 loop: CASKAGAGENEAFF. The CDR3, as DNA: TGCGCCAGCAAAGCGGGCGCGGGAGAGAATGAAGCTTTCTTT. V is TRBV5-1 and J is TRBJ1-1; unclear D gene. V was cut by 6 bases and J by 7 bases, with 19 bases left in between. The CDR3 runs to 14 residues. Per the germline V gene, CDR1 is SGHRS and CDR2 is YFSETQ.

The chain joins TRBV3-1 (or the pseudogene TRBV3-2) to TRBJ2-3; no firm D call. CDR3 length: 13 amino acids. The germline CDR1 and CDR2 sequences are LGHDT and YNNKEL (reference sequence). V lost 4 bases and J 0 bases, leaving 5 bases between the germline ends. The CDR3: CASSPSSTDTQYF. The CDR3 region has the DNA TGTGCCAGCAGCCCGTCTAGCACAGATACGCAGTATTTT.

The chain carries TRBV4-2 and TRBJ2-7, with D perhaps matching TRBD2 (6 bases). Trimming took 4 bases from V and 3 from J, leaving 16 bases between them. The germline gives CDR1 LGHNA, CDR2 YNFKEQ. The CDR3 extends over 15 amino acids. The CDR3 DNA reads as TGTGCCAGCAGCCGGCGGCGGGACGGCAACTACGAGCAGTACTTC. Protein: CASSRRRDGNYEQYF.

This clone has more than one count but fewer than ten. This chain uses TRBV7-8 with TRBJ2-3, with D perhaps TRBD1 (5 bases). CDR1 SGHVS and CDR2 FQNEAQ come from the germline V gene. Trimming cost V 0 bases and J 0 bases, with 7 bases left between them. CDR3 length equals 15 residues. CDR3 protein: CASSLASGSTDTQYF. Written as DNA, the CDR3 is TGTGCCAGCAGCTTAGCTTCAGGGAGCACAGATACGCAGTATTTT.

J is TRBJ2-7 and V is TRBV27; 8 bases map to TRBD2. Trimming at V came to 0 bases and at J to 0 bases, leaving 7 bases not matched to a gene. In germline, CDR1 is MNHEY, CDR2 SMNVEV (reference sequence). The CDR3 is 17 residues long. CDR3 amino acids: CASSLSRGGTSSYEQYF. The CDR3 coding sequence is TGTGCCAGCAGTTTATCCCGGGGGGGGACTAGCTCCTACGAGCAGTACTTC.

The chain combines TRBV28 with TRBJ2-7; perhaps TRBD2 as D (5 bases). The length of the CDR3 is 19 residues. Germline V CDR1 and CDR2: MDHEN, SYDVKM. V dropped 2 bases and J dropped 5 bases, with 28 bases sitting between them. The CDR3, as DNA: TGTGCCAGCAGTTTAAGGGCAGGTCTTATTATAGCGAGTGAGGACGAGCAGTACTTC. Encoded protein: CASSLRAGLIIASEDEQYF.

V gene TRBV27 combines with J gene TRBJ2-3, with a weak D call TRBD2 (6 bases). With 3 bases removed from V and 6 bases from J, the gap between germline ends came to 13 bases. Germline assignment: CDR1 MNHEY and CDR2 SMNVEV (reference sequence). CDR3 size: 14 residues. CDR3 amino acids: CASSFSGPRDTQYF. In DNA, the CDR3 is TGTGCCAGCAGTTTTAGCGGACCTCGGGATACGCAGTATTTT.

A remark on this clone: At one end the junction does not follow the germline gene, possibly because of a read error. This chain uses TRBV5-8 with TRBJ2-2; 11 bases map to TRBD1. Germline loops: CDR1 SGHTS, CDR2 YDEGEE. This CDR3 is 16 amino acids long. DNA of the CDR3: TGTGCCAGCAGCTCCGGGACAGGGGGTTTCACCGAGGAGCTGTTTTTT. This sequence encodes CASSSGTGGFTEELFF. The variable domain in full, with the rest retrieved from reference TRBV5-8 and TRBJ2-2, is EAGVTQSPTHLIKTRGQQATLRCSPISGHTSVYWYQQALGLGLQFLLWYDEGEERNRGNFPPRFSGRQFPNYSSELNVNALELEDSALYLCASSSGTGGFTEELFFGEGSRLTVL.

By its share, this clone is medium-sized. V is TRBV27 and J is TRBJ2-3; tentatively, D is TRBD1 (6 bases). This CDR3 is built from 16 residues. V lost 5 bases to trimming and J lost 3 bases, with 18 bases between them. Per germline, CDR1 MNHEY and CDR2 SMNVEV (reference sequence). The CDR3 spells CASSQTRGPLTDTQYF. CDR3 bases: TGTGCCAGCAGTCAAACCAGGGGTCCCTTAACAGATACGCAGTATTTT.

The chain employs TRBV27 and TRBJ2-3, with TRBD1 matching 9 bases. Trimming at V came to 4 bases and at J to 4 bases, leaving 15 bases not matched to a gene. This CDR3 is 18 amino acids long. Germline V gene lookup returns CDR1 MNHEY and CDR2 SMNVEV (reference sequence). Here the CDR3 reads CASSSPGGRTGDPDTQYF. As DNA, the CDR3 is TGTGCCAGCAGTTCCCCGGGTGGCCGGACAGGGGACCCAGATACGCAGTATTTT.

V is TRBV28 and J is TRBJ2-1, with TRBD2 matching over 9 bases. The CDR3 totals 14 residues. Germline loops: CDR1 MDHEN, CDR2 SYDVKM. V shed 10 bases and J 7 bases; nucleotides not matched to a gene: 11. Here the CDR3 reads CATEPAGGGNEQFF. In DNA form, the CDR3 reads TGTGCCACCGAACCCGCGGGAGGGGGTAATGAGCAGTTCTTC.

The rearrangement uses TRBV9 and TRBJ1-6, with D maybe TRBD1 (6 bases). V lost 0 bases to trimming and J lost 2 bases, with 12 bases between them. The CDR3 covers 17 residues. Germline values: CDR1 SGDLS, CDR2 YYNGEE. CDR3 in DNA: TGTGCCAGCAGCGTAGGGGGGCAGCCCGCCTATAATTCACCCCTCCACTTT. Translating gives CASSVGGQPAYNSPLHF.

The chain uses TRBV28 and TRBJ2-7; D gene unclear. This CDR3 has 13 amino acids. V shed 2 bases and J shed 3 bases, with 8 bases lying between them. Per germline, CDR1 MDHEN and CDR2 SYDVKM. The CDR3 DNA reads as TGTGCCAGCAGTTTAAGGAACAGCTACGAGCAGTACTTC. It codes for CASSLRNSYEQYF.

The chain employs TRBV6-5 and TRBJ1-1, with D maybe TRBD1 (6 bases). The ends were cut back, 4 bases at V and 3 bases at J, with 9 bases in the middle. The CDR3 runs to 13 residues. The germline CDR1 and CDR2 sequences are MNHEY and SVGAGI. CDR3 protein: CASSSWTDTEAFF. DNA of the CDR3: TGTGCCAGCAGTTCTTGGACAGACACTGAAGCTTTCTTT.

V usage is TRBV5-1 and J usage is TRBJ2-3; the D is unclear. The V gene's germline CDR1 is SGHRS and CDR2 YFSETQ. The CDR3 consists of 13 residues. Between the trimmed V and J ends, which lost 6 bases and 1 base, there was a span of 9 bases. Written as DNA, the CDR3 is TGCGCCAGCAAAAACGAGGGCACAGATACGCAGTATTTT. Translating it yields CASKNEGTDTQYF.

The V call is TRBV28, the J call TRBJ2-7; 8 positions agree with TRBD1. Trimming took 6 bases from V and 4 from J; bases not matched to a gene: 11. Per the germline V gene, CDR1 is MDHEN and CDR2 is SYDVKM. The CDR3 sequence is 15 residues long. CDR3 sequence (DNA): TGTGCCAGCAGCGCTACCGGGACAGGCTTTTACGAGCAGTACTTC. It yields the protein CASSATGTGFYEQYF.

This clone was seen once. The CDR3 DNA is TGTGCCATCAAGGCAGGGGGCGGTGGGGCCTACAATCAGCCCCAGCATTTT. Residues: CAIKAGGGGAYNQPQHF. This sequence joins TRBV10-3 and TRBJ1-5, with 8 bases aligning to TRBD1. Germline CDR1 and CDR2: ENHRY and SYGVKD. V trimming: 7 bases; J trimming: 3 bases; junction bases outside the gene matches: 14. The CDR3 is 17 amino acids.

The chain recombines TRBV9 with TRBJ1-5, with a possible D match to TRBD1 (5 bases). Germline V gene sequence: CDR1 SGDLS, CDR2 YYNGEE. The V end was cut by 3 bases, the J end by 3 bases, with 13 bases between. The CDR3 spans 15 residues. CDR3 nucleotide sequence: TGTGCCAGCAGCGCTGGGGCAGGGCCCAATCAGCCCCAGCATTTT. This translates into CASSAGAGPNQPQHF.

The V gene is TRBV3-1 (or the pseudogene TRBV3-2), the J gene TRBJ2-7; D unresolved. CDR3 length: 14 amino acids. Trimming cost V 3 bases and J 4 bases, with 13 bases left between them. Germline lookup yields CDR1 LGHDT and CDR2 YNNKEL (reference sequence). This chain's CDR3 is CASSHSGLGYEQYF. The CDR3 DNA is TGTGCCAGCAGCCACTCAGGCCTGGGTTACGAGCAGTACTTC.

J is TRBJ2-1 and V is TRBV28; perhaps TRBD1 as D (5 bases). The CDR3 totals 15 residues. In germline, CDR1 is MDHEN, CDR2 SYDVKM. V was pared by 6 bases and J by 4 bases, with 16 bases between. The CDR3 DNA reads TGTGCCAGCAGCCCTTTTAGTACAGGATACAATGAGCAGTTCTTC. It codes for CASSPFSTGYNEQFF.

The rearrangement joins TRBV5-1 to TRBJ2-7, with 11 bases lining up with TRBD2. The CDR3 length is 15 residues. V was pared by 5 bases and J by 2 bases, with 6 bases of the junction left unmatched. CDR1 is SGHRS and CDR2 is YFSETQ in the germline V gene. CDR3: CASRITSGGAYEQYF. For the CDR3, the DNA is TGCGCCAGCAGGATTACTAGCGGGGGAGCCTACGAGCAGTACTTC. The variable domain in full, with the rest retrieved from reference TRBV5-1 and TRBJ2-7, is KAGVTQTPRYLIKTRGQQVTLSCSPISGHRSVSWYQQTPGQGLQFLFEYFSETQRNKGNFPGRFSGRQFSNSRSEMNVSTLELGDSALYLCASRITSGGAYEQYFGPGTRLTVT.

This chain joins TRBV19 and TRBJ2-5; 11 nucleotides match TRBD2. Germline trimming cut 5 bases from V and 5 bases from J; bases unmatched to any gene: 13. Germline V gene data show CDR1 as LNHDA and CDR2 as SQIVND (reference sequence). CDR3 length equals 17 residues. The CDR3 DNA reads TGTGCCAGTAGTGGGGGATTACTAGCGGGAGCATCGGAGACCCAGTACTTC. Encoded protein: CASSGGLLAGASETQYF.

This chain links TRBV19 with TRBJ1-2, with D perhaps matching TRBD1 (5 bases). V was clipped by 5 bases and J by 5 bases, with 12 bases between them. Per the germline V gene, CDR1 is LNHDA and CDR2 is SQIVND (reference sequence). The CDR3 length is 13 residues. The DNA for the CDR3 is TGTGCCAGTAGTCCCGACAGACCTTATGGCTACACCTTC. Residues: CASSPDRPYGYTF.

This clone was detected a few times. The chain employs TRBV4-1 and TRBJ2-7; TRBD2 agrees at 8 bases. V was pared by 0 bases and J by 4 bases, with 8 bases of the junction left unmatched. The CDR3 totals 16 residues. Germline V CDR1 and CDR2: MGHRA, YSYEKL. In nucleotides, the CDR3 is TGCGCCAGCAGCCAAGATGTCGGGAGGGGTATATACGAGCAGTACTTC. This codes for CASSQDVGRGIYEQYF.